The text below deals with one T cell receptor beta chain. Its matching antigen is unknown. These data originate in a study of cytomegalovirus exposure and HLA in healthy donors. Study summary: HLA-typed donors were the source of 90 million or so unique TCRs, which an early data release held.

Notes on the study in general: Reported performance of the classifier showed diagnosis of cytomegalovirus status with high specificity and sensitivity. There were three CMV-associated chains whose specificity for CMV antigens was confirmed in vitro. In a later analysis, a missense DCLRE1C variant was linked to TCR beta V- and J-gene trimming.

This CDR3 is built from 14 residues. V trimming: 2 bases; J trimming: 6 bases; junction bases outside the gene matches: 5. The germline V gene encodes CDR1 GTSNPN and CDR2 SVGIG (reference sequence). Researchers ran the PCR with 60 Vbeta and 13 Jbeta primers. Here immunoSEQ multiplex PCR was the method, and the copy in TCRdb shows in-frame clones only, minus some. The table has around 150,000 clones, roughly two thirds seen once. The chain employs TRBV30 and TRBJ2-3; 10 bases are shared with TRBD2. The sequence was collected from a woman aged 30 to 39 in good health and CMV-seronegative. The sample was PBMCs. DNA for the CDR3: TGTGCCTGGAGTAAGCGGGAGGGCCCGGATACGCAGTATTTT. Its translation is CAWSKREGPDTQYF.